These T cell receptor beta chains were read from a single sample in a study of regulatory T cells in long-lasting Graves disease. Using its own MiXCR run on the multiplex PCR reads, TCRdb lists one record per CDR3 protein. This repertoire shows some 500,000 distinct CDR3 sequences, about 16% found once; its top ten account for approximately 25%. In addition, the sample was reused for a study of T cells in Graves' hyperthyroidism and ophthalmopathy.

The starting material was peripheral blood mononuclear cells (PBMCs), obtained at new diagnosis, from a patient treated with antithyroid drugs. Receptors originate from a middle-aged woman with Graves disease. Both conserved end residues are part of each CDR3. A D gene is named only where the DNA matches it firmly. Clone size appears in some rows only: once, few, many, or a class for an expanded clone.

TRBV2	many	TRBD1	TRBJ2-7	CASSGRDSPSDEQYF	TGTGCCAGCAGCGGACGGGACAGTCCATCTGACGAGCAGTACTTC
TRBV6-5	many	-	TRBJ1-5	CASSYSPRQPQHF	TGTGCCAGCAGTTACTCGCCCCGTCAGCCCCAGCATTTT
TRBV19	-	TRBD1	TRBJ1-6	CASRRQGPINSPLHF	TGTGCCAGTAGGAGACAGGGGCCCATTAATTCACCCCTCCACTTT
TRBV5-6	few	TRBD1	TRBJ1-2	CASSLGTGHYGYTF	TGTGCCAGCAGCTTGGGGACAGGGCACTATGGCTACACCTTC
TRBV2	-	-	TRBJ2-1	CASTTGGEQFF	TGTGCCAGCACAACCGGGGGTGAGCAGTTCTTC
TRBV19	-	-	TRBJ1-2	CASSPGHGAGYTF	TGTGCCAGTAGTCCGGGTCACGGGGCAGGCTACACCTTC
TRBV6-2/TRBV6-3	many	TRBD2	TRBJ2-5	CASSGTSDETQYF	TGTGCCAGCAGTGGGACTAGCGACGAGACCCAGTACTTC
TRBV7-2	-	-	TRBJ1-3	CASSFLGAGNTIYF	TGTGCCAGCAGCTTTTTGGGGGCTGGAAACACCATATATTTT
TRBV2	many	-	TRBJ2-2	CASTQQDPGRTNTGELFF	TGTGCCAGCACGCAGCAGGACCCAGGCAGGACGAACACCGGGGAGCTGTTTTTT
TRBV12-5	few	TRBD1	TRBJ1-5	CASGSTGGVYSNQPQHF	TGTGCTAGTGGTTCGACAGGGGGGGTGTATAGCAATCAGCCCCAGCATTTT
TRBV11-2	-	-	TRBJ2-1	CASSLSAGIAVEQFF	TGTGCCAGCAGCTTATCGGCGGGAATCGCGGTTGAGCAGTTCTTC
TRBV9	-	TRBD2	TRBJ2-5	CASSVSSGGAGETQYF	TGTGCCAGCAGCGTATCCAGCGGGGGGGCAGGAGAGACCCAGTACTTC
TRBV7-2	-	-	TRBJ1-6	CASSPGRANSPLHF	TGTGCCAGCAGCCCAGGACGGGCAAATTCACCCCTCCACTTT
TRBV3-1	many	-	TRBJ1-1	CASSQGGTLNTEAFF	TGTGCCAGCAGCCAAGGTGGGACCTTGAACACTGAAGCTTTCTTT
TRBV5-1	many	-	TRBJ2-7	CASSLEGPDGEQYF	TGCGCCAGCAGCTTGGAGGGTCCTGACGGCGAGCAGTACTTC
TRBV12-3/TRBV12-4	-	TRBD1	TRBJ2-7	CASSLRTGGNEQYF	TGTGCCAGCAGTCTCCGGACAGGGGGCAACGAGCAGTACTTC
TRBV19	-	-	TRBJ1-1	CASSIGAGRHRNTEAFF	TGTGCCAGTAGTATTGGTGCAGGACGACATAGAAACACTGAAGCTTTCTTT
TRBV3-1	many	-	TRBJ1-2	CASSQRTVNYGYTF	TGTGCCAGCAGCCAACGGACGGTGAACTATGGCTACACCTTC
TRBV28	many	-	TRBJ1-5	CASSSQVRQPQHF	TGTGCCAGCAGTTCGCAGGTTCGCCAGCCCCAGCATTTT
TRBV3-1	many	TRBD1	TRBJ1-2	CASSQVQGGSTF	TGTGCCAGCAGCCAAGTCCAGGGGGGATCCACCTTC
TRBV7-9	few	TRBD1	TRBJ1-1	CASSPRDRGYTEAFF	TGTGCCAGCAGCCCGAGGGACAGGGGATACACTGAAGCTTTCTTT
TRBV12-3/TRBV12-4	many	TRBD1	TRBJ1-1	CASSEMGQGVTEAFF	TGTGCCAGCAGTGAAATGGGACAGGGGGTCACTGAAGCTTTCTTT
TRBV6-1	many	-	TRBJ1-1	CASIERKGGVLNTEAFF	TGTGCCAGCATTGAACGAAAGGGGGGAGTCCTCAACACTGAAGCTTTCTTT
TRBV20-1	many	-	TRBJ1-2	CSADRGGAVHGYTF	TGCAGTGCAGATCGGGGGGGCGCGGTACATGGCTACACCTTC
TRBV20-1	-	TRBD2	TRBJ2-2	CSAPIGAGTNTGELFF	TGCAGTGCTCCTATTGGAGCGGGGACGAACACCGGGGAGCTGTTTTTT
TRBV7-6	-	TRBD2	TRBJ2-1	CASSFSGGVNEQFF	TGTGCCAGCAGCTTTAGCGGGGGGGTCAATGAGCAGTTCTTC